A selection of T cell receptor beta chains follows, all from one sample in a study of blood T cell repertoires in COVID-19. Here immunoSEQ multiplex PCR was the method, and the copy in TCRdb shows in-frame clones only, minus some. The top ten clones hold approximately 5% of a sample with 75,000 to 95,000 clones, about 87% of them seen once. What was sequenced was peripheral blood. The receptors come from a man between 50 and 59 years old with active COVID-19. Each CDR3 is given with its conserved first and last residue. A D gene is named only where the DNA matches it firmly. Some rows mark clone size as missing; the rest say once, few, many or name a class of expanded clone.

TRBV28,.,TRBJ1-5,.,TGTGCCAGCAGTTTCTCTCAGCCCCAGCATTTT,CASSFSQPQHF
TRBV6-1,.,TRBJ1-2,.,TGTGCCAGCAGTGAAAAGTCCGGGGAAAACTATGGCTACACCTTC,CASSEKSGENYGYTF
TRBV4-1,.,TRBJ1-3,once,TGCGCCAGCAGCCAAGTAGTAGGCGGGCTCGAAAACACCATATATTTT,CASSQVVGGLENTIYF
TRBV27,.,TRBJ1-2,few,TGTGCCAGCAGTTTATCGGGCCCTTTCGGGGATGGCTACACCTTC,CASSLSGPFGDGYTF
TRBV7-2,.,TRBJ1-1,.,TGTGCCAGCAGCTTAGGGGGGGGCCGGACTGAAGCTTTCTTT,CASSLGGGRTEAFF
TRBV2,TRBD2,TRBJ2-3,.,TGTGCCAGCAGTAGTAGCGGGGTTACAGATACGCAGTATTTT,CASSSSGVTDTQYF
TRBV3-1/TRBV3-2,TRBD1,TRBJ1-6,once,TGTGCCAGCAGCGTCGGGACAGGGGTAGATTCACCCCTCCACTTT,CASSVGTGVDSPLHF
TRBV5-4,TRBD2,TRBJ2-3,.,TGTGCAGTACTAGCGGGGGGGCGGGTAGATACGCAGTATTTT,CAVLAGGRVDTQYF
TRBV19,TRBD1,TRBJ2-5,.,TGTGCCAGTAGTATGGGTGGGACAGGGCAAGAGACCCAGTACTTC,CASSMGGTGQETQYF
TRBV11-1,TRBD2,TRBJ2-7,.,TGTGCCAGCAGCCAGATAGCGGGGGGTCCATACGAGCAGTACTTC,CASSQIAGGPYEQYF
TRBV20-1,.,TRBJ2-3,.,TGCAGTGCTAGTCCCACGGGGGGCTCAACGCAGTATTTT,CSASPTGGSTQYF
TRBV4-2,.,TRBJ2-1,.,TGTGCCAGCAGCCAAGATTTACCTCGGGGAACCTACAATGAGCAGTTCTTC,CASSQDLPRGTYNEQFF
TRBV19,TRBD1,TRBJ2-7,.,TGTGCCAGTAGTATAAGTTTAGGGACAGTCTACGAGCAGTACTTC,CASSISLGTVYEQYF
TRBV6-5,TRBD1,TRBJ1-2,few,TGTGCCAGCAGTTACTCCAGGACAGGGGGAGGTTATGGCTACACCTTC,CASSYSRTGGGYGYTF
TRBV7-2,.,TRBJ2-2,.,TGTGCCAGCAGCTTAGGGCGGGGCGGGGAGCTGTTTTTT,CASSLGRGGELFF
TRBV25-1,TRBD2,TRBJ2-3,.,TGTGCCAGCAGTGTAGGACTAGCGGTTGATACGCAGTATTTT,CASSVGLAVDTQYF
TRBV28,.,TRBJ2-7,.,TGTGCCAGCAGTTTGGTCGGCGGAACCTACGAGCAGTACTTC,CASSLVGGTYEQYF
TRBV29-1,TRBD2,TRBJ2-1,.,TGCAGCGGCCTAGCGGGAGGGCCCACGAGCTCCTACAATGAGCAGTTCTTC,CSGLAGGPTSSYNEQFF
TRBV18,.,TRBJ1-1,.,TGTGCCAGCTCCCCCCGCGCTAGGGAGGGCGAAGCTTTCTTT,CASSPRAREGEAFF
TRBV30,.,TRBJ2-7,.,TGTGCCTGGAGTGTAGGAGGGGAATCCAACGAGCAGTACTTC,CAWSVGGESNEQYF
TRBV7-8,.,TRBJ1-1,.,TGTGCCAGCAGCTTATTGAGCGTTCGGGGTTCCCCCTTTGAAGCTTTCTTT,CASSLLSVRGSPFEAFF
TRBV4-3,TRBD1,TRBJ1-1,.,TGCGCCAGCAGCCAAGGAAACAGGGGTAACACTGAAGCTTTCTTT,CASSQGNRGNTEAFF
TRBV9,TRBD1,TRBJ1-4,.,TGTGCCAGCAGTGGACAGGGTGGAACTAATGAAAAACTGTTTTTT,CASSGQGGTNEKLFF
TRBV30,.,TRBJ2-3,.,TGTGCCTGGAGTTGGACAGCTTTGGGTGGAGATACGCAGTATTTT,CAWSWTALGGDTQYF
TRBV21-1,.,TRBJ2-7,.,TGTGCCAGCAGCAATTATAACCGGGACAGGGGGCCCCTGATCGACGAGCAGTACTTC,CASSNYNRDRGPLIDEQYF
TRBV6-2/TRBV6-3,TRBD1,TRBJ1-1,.,TGTGCCAGCAGTTACCCCCAAATACAGGGGGGCAGAACTGAAGCTTTCTTT,CASSYPQIQGGRTEAFF
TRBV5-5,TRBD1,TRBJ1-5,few,TGTGCCAGCAGCTGGGAACATAACAGGGGTAGCAATCAGCCCCAGCATTTT,CASSWEHNRGSNQPQHF
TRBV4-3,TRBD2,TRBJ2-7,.,TGCGCCAGCAGCCACGCCCAAAGTAGCGGGGGAGTTCACGAGCAGTACTTC,CASSHAQSSGGVHEQYF
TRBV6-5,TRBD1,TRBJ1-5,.,TGTGCCAGCAGTTACTCCAGGACAGGAGGCAATCAGCCCCAGCATTTT,CASSYSRTGGNQPQHF
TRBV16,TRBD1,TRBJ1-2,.,TGTGCCAGCAGCTCCCAGGGGGCCGGGGGCTACACCTTC,CASSSQGAGGYTF
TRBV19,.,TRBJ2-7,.,TGTGCCAGTAGTATAACTAGTGGGGACGAGCAGTACTTC,CASSITSGDEQYF
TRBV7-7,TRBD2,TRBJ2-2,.,TGTGCTAGCAGCACACGTTACGGGGGGGCCCCCGGGGAGCTGTTTTTT,CASSTRYGGAPGELFF
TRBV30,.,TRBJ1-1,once,TGTGCCTGGGCCTATACAGGTCCCCTGGACACTGAAGCTTTCTTT,CAWAYTGPLDTEAFF
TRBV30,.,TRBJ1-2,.,TGTGCCTGGACCCGCGACAGCGTGGTGGGCTATGGCTACACCTTC,CAWTRDSVVGYGYTF
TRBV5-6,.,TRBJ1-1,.,TGTGCCAGCAGCTTAGGAGGGAGTACTGAAGCTTTCTTT,CASSLGGSTEAFF
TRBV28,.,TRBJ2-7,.,TGTGCCAGCAGTTTCTCCCACGGCGCTGGGCCCTACGAGCAGTACTTC,CASSFSHGAGPYEQYF
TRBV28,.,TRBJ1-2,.,TGTGCCAGCAGTTTTGGGATAGCGGATAACTATGGCTACACCTTC,CASSFGIADNYGYTF
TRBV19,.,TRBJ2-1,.,TGTGCCAGTAACGGGGTAGCAGGCTACAATGAGCAGTTCTTC,CASNGVAGYNEQFF
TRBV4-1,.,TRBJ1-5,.,TGCGCCAGCAGCCAAGTCCCAGGGGCAAATCAGCCCCAGCATTTT,CASSQVPGANQPQHF
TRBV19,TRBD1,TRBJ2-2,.,TGTGCCAGTAGTGGTCAGGTCAGGGGGCGTAACGGGGAGCTGTTTTTT,CASSGQVRGRNGELFF
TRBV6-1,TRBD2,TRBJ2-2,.,TGTGCCAGCAGTGAAACGGGACTAGCGGGGGTTAAAACCGGGGAGCTGTTTTTT,CASSETGLAGVKTGELFF
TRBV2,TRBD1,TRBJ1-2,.,TGTGCCAGCAGTGTCCAAAAGGGGGCCTATGGCTACACCTTC,CASSVQKGAYGYTF
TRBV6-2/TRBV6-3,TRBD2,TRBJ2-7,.,TGTGCCAGCAGTTACTCGGCGGGGGGATCCTACGAGCAGTACTTC,CASSYSAGGSYEQYF
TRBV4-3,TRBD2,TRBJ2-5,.,TGCGCCAGCAGCCAAGTAGTAGCGGGCACGTACCAAGAGACCCAGTACTTC,CASSQVVAGTYQETQYF
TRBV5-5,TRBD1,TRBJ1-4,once,TGTGCCAGCAGCCTGGAAGACAGGGGAGATGAAAAACTGTTTTTT,CASSLEDRGDEKLFF
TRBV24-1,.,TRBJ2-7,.,TGTGCCACCAGTGAAGATGGTGTCGGTGAGCAGTACTTC,CATSEDGVGEQYF
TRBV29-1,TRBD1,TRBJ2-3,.,TGCAGCGTTGACGCCAGGGGGTTCACAGATACGCAGTATTTT,CSVDARGFTDTQYF
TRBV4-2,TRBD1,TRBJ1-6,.,TGTGCCAGCAGCCAAGATCTAAGGGGGCGCCCCTATAATTCACCCCTCCACTTT,CASSQDLRGRPYNSPLHF
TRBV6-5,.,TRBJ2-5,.,TGTGCCAGCAGGTCGGGACAACGGGAGACCCAGTACTTC,CASRSGQRETQYF
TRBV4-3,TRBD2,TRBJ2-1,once,TGCGCCAGCAGCCAAGAAAGGGGACTAGCGGGGGAGTACTCCTACAATGAGCAGTTCTTC,CASSQERGLAGEYSYNEQFF